These 9 T cell receptor beta chains originate from one sample sequenced in a study of shared clonotypes between healthy human individuals (dated by TCRdb to about 2020). Library preparation used the immunoSEQ multiplex PCR assay. TCRdb took over this immuneACCESS table, retaining in-frame rearrangements with V and J assigned. Such tables are incomplete; in checked studies, under half of the missing clones stem from an unresolved V gene, and the remainder is unexplained. For this sample there are about 2.4 million clones; 80% to 95% appear just once. The top ten hold roughly 0.39% of the sample. Input material: naive CD4+ T cells from PBMCs. The cell subset or site label for this specimen denotes: CD45RA+ positively selected. The origin of the receptors is a man aged 18 to 29 in good health. Some clones in this sample may be carry-over from other donors' samples.

V is TRBV6-1 and J is TRBJ2-1; 8 bases fit TRBD1. The CDR3 has 15 residues. V was clipped by 4 bases and J by 0 bases; unmatched bases: 2. CDR1 is MNHNS, CDR2 SASEGT, per germline. CDR3 protein: CASSGTGGSYNEQFF. The CDR3 DNA reads as TGTGCCAGCAGTGGCACAGGGGGCTCCTACAATGAGCAGTTCTTC.

The chain employs TRBV27 and TRBJ2-5; D call uncertain. The germline gives CDR1 MNHEY, CDR2 SMNVEV (reference sequence). Trimming removed 0 bases from V and 5 bases from J, with 1 base in between. CDR3 length equals 11 residues. The CDR3 bases are TGTGCCAGCAGTTTATCGGAGACCCAGTACTTC. It is translated as CASSLSETQYF.

This clone came up once. The V call is TRBV7-8, the J call TRBJ2-7; D unresolved. CDR1 and CDR2 (germline): SGHVS, FQNEAQ. The CDR3 consists of 14 residues. The V and J ends lost 4 bases and 4 bases respectively, with 14 bases between them. Here the CDR3 DNA reads TGTGCCAGCAGCTCCAGGTGGATCGGGTACGAGCAGTACTTC. Its protein product is CASSSRWIGYEQYF.

V gene TRBV5-1 combines with J gene TRBJ2-1; 10 bases fit TRBD2. The germline CDR1 and CDR2 sequences are SGHRS and YFSETQ. V shed 4 bases, J shed 5 bases, and the junction held 6 bases outside the gene matches. This CDR3 comprises 15 residues. The CDR3 reads CASSLKTSGHNEQFF. DNA for the CDR3: TGCGCCAGCAGCCTTAAGACTAGCGGGCACAATGAGCAGTTCTTC.

The chain combines TRBV7-2 with TRBJ2-2; TRBD2 matches 11 bases. Germline V CDR1 and CDR2: SGHTA, FQGNSA. Trimming at V came to 2 bases and at J to 5 bases, leaving 4 bases not matched to a gene. CDR3 length equals 16 residues. The CDR3 loop reads CASSLKGTSGTGELFF. CDR3 DNA: TGTGCCAGCAGCTTAAAGGGGACTAGCGGTACCGGGGAGCTGTTTTTT. The full variable domain, its missing parts supplied by reference TRBV7-2 and TRBJ2-2, is GAGVSQSPSNKVTEKGKDVELRCDPISGHTALYWYRQSLGQGLEFLIYFQGNSAPDKSGLPSDRFSAERTGGSVSTLTIQRTQQEDSAVYLCASSLKGTSGTGELFFGEGSRLTVL.

This clone has a handful of counts. V and J are TRBV29-1 and TRBJ1-1, with D hard to call. The CDR3 runs 13 residues. V shed 4 bases and J shed 5 bases, with 14 bases lying between them. The V gene's germline CDR1 is SQVTM and CDR2 ANQGSEA. CDR3 DNA: TGCAGCGTTGGGGGAGGGTTATGGACTGAAGCTTTCTTT. Protein product: CSVGGGLWTEAFF.

This sequence joins TRBV25-1 and TRBJ2-1; 8 bases agree with TRBD2. Germline CDR1 reads MGHDK; CDR2 reads SYGVNS. J was trimmed by 5 bases and V by 8 bases; bases with no gene match: 14. The CDR3 has 16 residues. The CDR3 sequence: CASAPLPGRAHNEQFF. In nucleotides, the CDR3 is TGTGCCAGCGCCCCCCTCCCCGGGAGGGCCCACAATGAGCAGTTCTTC.

This chain joins TRBV11-3 and TRBJ2-6; D possibly corresponds to TRBD2 (6 bases). CDR3 length: 18 residues. CDR1 SGHNT and CDR2 YENEEA come from the germline V gene. V was trimmed by 5 bases and J by 0 bases, leaving 17 bases between them. The CDR3 DNA reads as TGTGCCAGCAGCCCACGCTTGGGGGGTCCCTCTGGGGCCAACGTCCTGACTTTC. Amino acid sequence: CASSPRLGGPSGANVLTF. Based on the CDR3 plus reference TRBV11-3 and TRBJ2-6, the full variable domain is EAGVVQSPRYKIIEKKQPVAFWCNPISGHNTLYWYLQNLGQGPELLIRYENEEAVDDSQLPKDRFSAERLKGVDSTLKIQPAELGDSAVYLCASSPRLGGPSGANVLTFGAGSRLTVL.

The CDR3 sequence is CASRSTAGAALHF. CDR3 nucleotides: TGTGCCAGCAGATCAACCGCGGGGGCAGCCCTCCACTTT. V usage is TRBV5-6 and J usage is TRBJ1-6, with D maybe TRBD1 (6 bases). Trimming pared 5 bases from V and 14 bases from J, leaving 17 bases between. The CDR3 is 13 amino acids. Germline values: CDR1 SGHDT, CDR2 YYEEEE.